This T cell receptor beta chain was profiled in a study of shared clonotypes between healthy human individuals. For the study at large: The donor group consisted of a couple of women and a few men, aged 18 to 49. Points from the study as a whole: The study generally estimated greater richness for naive than memory subsets.

On this clone itself: Its antigen is not known.

Several immunoSEQ plates held equal portions of the genomic DNA taken from each subset. TCRdb keeps only in-frame clones here, not all; method: immunoSEQ multiplex PCR. The repertoire has around 2.3 million clones, nearly 97% of them found once; the top ten carry more than 0.1%. Researchers partitioned CD4+ cells into CD45RA+ naive and CD45RA-negative memory subsets. V was shortened by 6 bases and J by 4 bases, with 18 bases between the two germline ends. The V gene's germline CDR1 is MNHEY and CDR2 SVGAGI. The CDR3 is made up of 15 amino acids. The sequenced sample was naive CD4+ T cells sorted from blood. The subset denotes: CD45RA+ positively selected. The chain recombines TRBV6-5 with TRBJ1-1; D may be TRBD1 (6 bases). This TCR was recovered from a man younger than 35 in good health. This chain's CDR3 is CASRNTETGITEAFF. In nucleotides, the CDR3 is TGTGCCAGCAGGAATACAGAAACAGGGATCACTGAAGCTTTCTTT.